This T cell receptor (beta chain) was observed in a study of Ad26.COV2.S vaccination and SARS-CoV-2 variants. Study-level information: Donor was in the COV1001 Ad26.COV2.S trial arm.

This table comes from immunoSEQ multiplex PCR, and its TCRdb copy is limited to in-frame clones, with some not included. The data contain about 350,000 clones, 65% to 90% of them singletons. Germline values: CDR1 SQVTM, CDR2 ANQGSEA. The CDR3 covers 15 residues. Trimming took off 4 bases at V and 1 base at J, with 15 bases between the two ends. Treatment denoted: approximately 18 received Ad26.COV2.S at low or high dose, single or two shots; about five received placebo; per-sample allocation not given. Sampling occurred on day 63 after the first vaccine or placebo injection. This chain links TRBV29-1 with TRBJ2-3; TRBD1 is a possible D gene (5 bases). This receptor was taken from a person between 18 and 59 years old who received the Ad26.COV2.S COVID-19 vaccine or a placebo. Specimen: peripheral blood, collected in a trial of Ad26.COV2.S vaccine versus placebo. The CDR3 loop reads CSVVEPRAGTDTQYF. CDR3 nucleotides: TGCAGCGTTGTAGAGCCCAGGGCGGGCACAGATACGCAGTATTTT.